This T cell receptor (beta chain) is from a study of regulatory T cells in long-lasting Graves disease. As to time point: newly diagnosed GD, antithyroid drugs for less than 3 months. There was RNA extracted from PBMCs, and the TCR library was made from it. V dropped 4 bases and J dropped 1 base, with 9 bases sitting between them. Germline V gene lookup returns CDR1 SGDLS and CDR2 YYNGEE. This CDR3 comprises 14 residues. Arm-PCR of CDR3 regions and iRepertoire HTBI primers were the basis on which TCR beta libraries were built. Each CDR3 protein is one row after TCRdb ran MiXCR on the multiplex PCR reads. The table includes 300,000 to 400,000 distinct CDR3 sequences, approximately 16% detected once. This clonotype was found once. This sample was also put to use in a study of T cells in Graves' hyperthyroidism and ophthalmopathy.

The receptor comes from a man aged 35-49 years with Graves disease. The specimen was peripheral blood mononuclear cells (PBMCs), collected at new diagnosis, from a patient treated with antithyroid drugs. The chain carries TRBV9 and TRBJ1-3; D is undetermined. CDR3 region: CASSISESGNTIYF. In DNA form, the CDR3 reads TGTGCCAGCAGCATAAGCGAGTCTGGAAACACCATATATTTT.